A single sample gave rise to the 23 T cell receptor beta chains below, sequenced in a study of OX40 agonist ivuxolimab in advanced cancers. The protocol was immunoSEQ multiplex PCR, while the TCRdb copy is restricted to in-frame clones and leaves out a portion. The data contain around 35,000 clones, around 81% of them singletons. Here the sequenced sample was CD4+ or CD8+ T cells sorted from blood, taken in a trial of the OX40 agonist ivuxolimab. The receptor set was obtained from an adult with an advanced solid tumor such as melanoma, head and neck, liver or kidney cancer.

This chain joins TRBV10-2 and TRBJ1-6, with a possible D match to TRBD1 (6 bases). CDR3 length: 14 amino acids. Trimming pared 2 bases from V and 11 bases from J, leaving 13 bases between. Per the germline V gene, CDR1 is WSHSY and CDR2 is SAAADI. This chain's CDR3 is CASSETGFFPPLHF. The CDR3 DNA follows: TGCGCCAGCAGTGAGACAGGGTTTTTTCCACCCCTCCACTTT.

The chain couples TRBV6-1 to TRBJ2-2; no firm D call. Trimming stripped 8 bases from V and 1 base from J, with 11 bases between. Germline CDR1 and CDR2: MNHNS and SASEGT. There are 14 residues in the CDR3. CDR3 sequence: CASGATVNTGELFF. In DNA form, the CDR3 reads TGTGCCAGCGGAGCGACGGTGAACACCGGGGAGCTGTTTTTT.

The V gene is TRBV5-4, the J gene TRBJ2-5; TRBD1 aligns across 11 bases. J was trimmed by 1 base and V by 5 bases; bases with no gene match: 4. Germline CDR1 is SGHNT and CDR2 is YYREEE (reference sequence). This CDR3 spans 15 amino acids. The CDR3 here is CASRRDRGAQETQYF. In DNA, the CDR3 is TGTGCCAGCAGGAGGGACAGGGGGGCCCAAGAGACCCAGTACTTC.

In the case of this clone: One junction end disagrees with the germline gene, perhaps due to a read error. CDR3 residues: CASSQETGGFPMNF. CDR3 nucleotides: TGCGCCAGCAGCCAGGAGACAGGGGGATTCCCCATGAACTTC. This chain links TRBV4-1 with TRBJ2-7; 9 bases map to TRBD1. Germline CDR1 reads MGHRA; CDR2 reads YSYEKL. The CDR3 sequence is 14 residues long.

This clone counts as medium-sized. The chain links TRBV21-1 to TRBJ1-6; TRBD1 is taken as the D call from the table, unchecked against the DNA. TRBV21-1 is marked as a pseudogene. CDR3 length: 14 residues. CDR3 in DNA: TGTGCCAGCAGCAGACAGCAACATAATTCACCCCTCCACTTT. Translating it yields CASSRQQHNSPLHF.

This clone was counted between two and nine times. The gene calls are TRBV29-1 and TRBJ2-7; 9 bases align to TRBD2. CDR1 and CDR2 from the germline V gene are SQVTM and ANQGSEA. The V segment lost 7 bases and the J segment 3 bases; nucleotides outside the gene matches: 13. This CDR3 has 15 residues. CDR3 residues: CSASGGSGGLYEQYF. CDR3 DNA sequence: TGCAGCGCTTCCGGGGGGAGCGGGGGGCTCTACGAGCAGTACTTC.

The gene calls are TRBV18 and TRBJ1-5; D remains unclear. The germline V and J ends were trimmed by 3 bases and 3 bases, with 12 bases remaining between them. This CDR3 contains 15 residues. CDR1 is KGHSH, CDR2 LQKENI, per germline. The CDR3 protein is CASSPAGGYNQPQHF. The CDR3 DNA reads TGTGCCAGCTCACCTGCCGGCGGGTACAATCAGCCCCAGCATTTT.

The chain is built from TRBV19 and TRBJ2-2; 8 positions agree with TRBD1. The junction had 7 bases not matched to a gene; V was cut back by 5 bases and J by 5 bases. Germline V lookup: CDR1 LNHDA, CDR2 SQIVND (reference sequence). The CDR3 has 15 amino acids. The CDR3 DNA follows: TGTGCCAGTAGTTCGTTTAGGACAGGGACCGGGGAGCTGTTTTTT. This encodes CASSSFRTGTGELFF.

The rearrangement links TRBV4-3 to TRBJ2-7, with a weak D call TRBD1 (5 bases). V was clipped by 0 bases and J by 2 bases, with 14 bases between them. The CDR3 totals 16 residues. Per germline, CDR1 LGHNA and CDR2 YSLEER. The CDR3 DNA reads TGCGCCAGCAGCCAAGATTGGGGCGCAGCGACCTACGAGCAGTACTTC. Translation gives CASSQDWGAATYEQYF.

This chain links TRBV5-1 with TRBJ2-7; weak D call: TRBD2 (6 bases). V gave up 0 bases and J gave up 1 base, with 14 bases separating them. The germline V gene has CDR1 SGHRS and CDR2 YFSETQ. The CDR3 spans 16 residues. The CDR3 region has the DNA TGCGCCAGCAGCTTGGCTGTGGGACTGCTTTCCTACGAGCAGTACTTC. This translates into CASSLAVGLLSYEQYF.

The CDR3 DNA reads as TGTGCCAGTAGTGGGGAGCGGAGCACAACCACAGATACGCAGTATTTT. The encoded protein is CASSGERSTTTDTQYF. This chain connects TRBV19 to TRBJ2-3, with a weak D call TRBD2 (5 bases). The V and J ends lost 5 bases and 2 bases respectively, with 17 bases between them. Germline V gene lookup returns CDR1 LNHDA and CDR2 SQIVND (reference sequence). This CDR3 region has 16 residues.

This rearrangement joins TRBV7-3 to TRBJ2-3; a possible D gene is TRBD2 (5 bases). CDR3 size: 13 residues. The germline V gene encodes CDR1 SGHTA and CDR2 FQGTGA. The V gene lost 8 bases and the J gene lost 0 bases, with 9 bases spanning the gap. The CDR3 loop reads CASGRGSTDTQYF. DNA of the CDR3: TGTGCCAGCGGCCGGGGAAGCACAGATACGCAGTATTTT.

The V and J genes are TRBV28 and TRBJ1-5; D might be TRBD1 (5 bases). Germline CDR1 MDHEN, CDR2 SYDVKM. The V gene lost 4 bases and the J gene lost 3 bases, with 16 bases spanning the gap. The CDR3 is made up of 16 amino acids. CDR3 DNA sequence: TGTGCCAGCAGTTCCCCGGGGGGGAGAATCAATCAGCCCCAGCATTTT. It specifies CASSSPGGRINQPQHF.

This clone showed up just a few times. The sample holds other DNA sequences that translate to the same CDR3. The DNA of the CDR3 is TGCGCCAGCAGCTTGGACCAGGGTTTGTACGAGCAGTACTTC. Translated: CASSLDQGLYEQYF. The J gene is TRBJ2-7, the V gene TRBV5-1, with a possible D match to TRBD1 (5 bases). CDR1 SGHRS and CDR2 YFSETQ come from the germline V gene. The CDR3 runs 14 residues. V shed 0 bases and J shed 4 bases, with 11 bases lying between them.

V and J are TRBV28 and TRBJ1-2, with TRBD1 identical over 9 bases. The CDR3 consists of 17 residues. Germline loops: CDR1 MDHEN, CDR2 SYDVKM. V lost 5 bases to trimming and J lost 7 bases; unmatched junction nucleotides: 17. In DNA form, the CDR3 reads TGTGCCAGCAGTCTTACAGGGGGCTTCGGTGAAAATAGTGGCTACACCTTC. This gives the protein CASSLTGGFGENSGYTF.

This clone has a single count. The rearrangement links TRBV10-3 to TRBJ1-1; D is ambiguous. Germline values: CDR1 ENHRY, CDR2 SYGVKD. V was trimmed by 8 bases and J by 2 bases, leaving 18 bases between them. This CDR3 has 15 residues. The CDR3 here is CAIQVGGPSNTEAFF. CDR3 in DNA: TGTGCCATCCAGGTAGGCGGACCATCCAACACTGAAGCTTTCTTT.

J is TRBJ2-2 and V is TRBV6-1; D ambiguous. Trimming removed 5 bases from V and 4 bases from J, with 8 bases in between. The CDR3 is 13 residues long. Germline CDR1 and CDR2: MNHNS and SASEGT. The CDR3 DNA reads as TGTGCCAGCAGTCCAAAAGGCACCGGGGAGCTGTTTTTT. Protein product: CASSPKGTGELFF.

This clone has a single count. The J gene is TRBJ2-2, the V gene TRBV10-2; 7 bases are shared with TRBD1. Germline V gene sequence: CDR1 WSHSY, CDR2 SAAADI. The V gene end was trimmed by 2 bases and the J gene end by 5 bases; junction bases not matched to a gene: 2. This CDR3 is built from 14 residues. The CDR3 DNA reads as TGCGCCAGCAGTGAGGCAGGGGGAACCGGGGAGCTGTTTTTT. This gives the protein CASSEAGGTGELFF.

The CDR3 loop is CASRLNSNQPQHF. CDR3 nucleotides: TGTGCCAGCAGACTTAATAGCAATCAGCCCCAGCATTTT. The chain has TRBV6-5 and TRBJ1-5; no definite D call. The germline gives CDR1 MNHEY, CDR2 SVGAGI. CDR3 length: 13 amino acids. The germline V and J ends were trimmed by 6 bases and 0 bases, with 6 bases remaining between them.

This clone was detected only once. This sequence joins TRBV29-1 and TRBJ1-6; 8 nucleotides line up with TRBD1. CDR3 length equals 13 residues. V lost 6 bases to trimming and J lost 8 bases; unmatched junction nucleotides: 6. Germline CDR1 is SQVTM and CDR2 is ANQGSEA. DNA of the CDR3: TGCAGCGTGCAAGACAGGGGTTATTCACCCCTCCACTTT. Translating gives CSVQDRGYSPLHF.

V usage is TRBV28 and J usage is TRBJ1-4; D ambiguous. Germline V gene data show CDR1 as MDHEN and CDR2 as SYDVKM. V was shortened by 2 bases and J by 0 bases, with 4 bases between the two germline ends. This CDR3 has 14 amino acids. CDR3 sequence reads: CASSLIATNEKLFF. The CDR3, as DNA: TGTGCCAGCAGTTTAATTGCAACTAATGAAAAACTGTTTTTT.

The J gene is TRBJ2-7, the V gene TRBV13, with D perhaps matching TRBD2 (5 bases). V lost 2 bases to trimming and J lost 3 bases, with 20 bases between them. In germline, CDR1 is PRHDT, CDR2 FYEKMQ (reference sequence). The CDR3 is 17 amino acids. The CDR3 DNA follows: TGTGCCAGCAGCTTAACGCGATCGAATACGGGGAGCTACGAGCAGTACTTC. As protein: CASSLTRSNTGSYEQYF.

This clone was recorded only once. J is TRBJ2-5 and V is TRBV4-1; 8 bases fit TRBD2. Germline V gene lookup returns CDR1 MGHRA and CDR2 YSYEKL. The junction had 9 bases not matched to a gene; V was cut back by 5 bases and J by 4 bases. The CDR3 has 15 amino acids. The CDR3 coding sequence is TGCGCCAGCAGCTACTTCGGGGCGGGGGGAGAGACCCAGTACTTC. Protein product: CASSYFGAGGETQYF.